What follows are 22 T cell receptor beta chains derived from one specimen sequenced in a study of cytomegalovirus exposure and HLA in healthy donors. Researchers ran the PCR with 60 Vbeta and 13 Jbeta primers. Libraries were prepared by immunoSEQ multiplex PCR; TCRdb keeps only in-frame clonotypes and omits some of them. The sample lists some 140,000 clones, around 75% seen once, with less than 4% in the top ten. The sequenced sample was PBMCs. These TCRs come from a young man in good health and CMV-seronegative.

This clone was observed a single time. The chain has TRBV29-1 and TRBJ2-1; D perhaps matches TRBD1 (5 bases). V was trimmed by 6 bases and J by 5 bases, leaving 14 bases between them. Germline CDR1 is SQVTM and CDR2 is ANQGSEA. The CDR3 covers 13 residues. The DNA for the CDR3 is TGCAGCGTCCCCGACAGCCATCACAATGAGCAGTTCTTC. Its translation is CSVPDSHHNEQFF.

The J gene is TRBJ1-2, the V gene TRBV28; D perhaps matches TRBD1 (6 bases). CDR1 MDHEN and CDR2 SYDVKM come from the germline V gene. V was clipped by 6 bases and J by 8 bases, with 19 bases between them. The CDR3 sequence is 14 residues long. The CDR3 reads CASRKGGAIRGYTF. CDR3 nucleotide sequence: TGTGCCAGCAGAAAGGGGGGGGCCATAAGAGGCTACACCTTC.

The rearrangement joins TRBV11-1 to TRBJ2-1, with TRBD2 matching over 15 bases. V lost 5 bases and J lost 9; bases outside the gene matches: 11. The CDR3 loop spans 17 amino acids. The germline gives CDR1 SGHAT, CDR2 FQDESV (reference sequence). DNA for the CDR3: TGTGCCAGCAGCCCCCGGACTAGCGGGGGGGCGATCATTGAGCAGTTCTTC. This translates into CASSPRTSGGAIIEQFF.

The chain carries TRBV7-2 and TRBJ1-5; 7 bases align to TRBD1. With V trimmed by 2 bases and J by 0 bases, 7 bases remained unmatched. The CDR3 runs to 17 residues. Germline CDR1 is SGHTA and CDR2 is FQGNSA. DNA of the CDR3: TGTGCCAGCAGCTTAAGACAGGGCTACGATAGCAATCAGCCCCAGCATTTT. Its translation is CASSLRQGYDSNQPQHF.

J is TRBJ2-3 and V is TRBV28; D might be TRBD2 (6 bases). The germline V and J ends were trimmed by 5 bases and 2 bases, with 17 bases remaining between them. This CDR3 is built from 16 residues. The V gene's germline CDR1 is MDHEN and CDR2 SYDVKM. CDR3 DNA sequence: TGTGCCAGCAGTGCGTACCTAGCGCGACTCACAGATACGCAGTATTTT. This translates into CASSAYLARLTDTQYF. Full variable domain (rest looked up from reference TRBV28 and TRBJ2-3): DVKVTQSSRYLVKRTGEKVFLECVQDMDHENMFWYRQDPGLGLRLIYFSYDVKMKEKGDIPEGYSVSREKKERFSLILESASTNQTSMYLCASSAYLARLTDTQYFGPGTRLTVL.

This chain uses TRBV29-1 with TRBJ1-4; D uncertain. Germline CDR1 and CDR2: SQVTM and ANQGSEA. The CDR3 contains 13 residues. V was cut by 7 bases and J by 3 bases, with 12 bases left in between. CDR3 in DNA: TGCAGCGCCAAAAGAGGGCCTAATGAAAAACTGTTTTTT. This gives the protein CSAKRGPNEKLFF. Supplemented by reference TRBV29-1 and TRBJ1-4, the full variable domain reads SAVISQKPSRDICQRGTSLTIQCQVDSQVTMMFWYRQQPGQSLTLIATANQGSEATYESGFVIDKFPISRPNLTFSTLTVSNMSPEDSSIYLCSAKRGPNEKLFFGSGTQLSVL.

This chain links TRBV6-5 with TRBJ1-2, with 8 bases lining up with TRBD1. CDR3 length: 14 amino acids. Germline CDR1 is MNHEY and CDR2 is SVGAGI. V was pared by 5 bases and J by 3 bases, with 5 bases of the junction left unmatched. The CDR3 DNA is TGTGCCAGCAGTGACAGGGGTCATGACTATGGCTACACCTTC. It specifies CASSDRGHDYGYTF.

Here the CDR3 DNA reads TGTGCCAGCAGCCTAGAAGCTTTTTCTAACACCATATATTTT. Protein: CASSLEAFSNTIYF. V is TRBV14 and J is TRBJ1-3; no definite D call. Germline V gene sequence: CDR1 SGHDN, CDR2 FVKESK. The CDR3 extends over 14 amino acids. Trimming left V 4 bases short and J 7 bases short, with 14 bases between. Full variable domain (outside the CDR3, taken from reference TRBV14 and TRBJ1-3): EAGVTQFPSHSVIEKGQTVTLRCDPISGHDNLYWYRRVMGKEIKFLLHFVKESKQDESGMPNNRFLAERTGGTYSTLKVQPAELEDSGVYFCASSLEAFSNTIYFGEGSWLTVV.

The table lists this clone with a count of one. This chain joins TRBV4-3 and TRBJ2-7; D is perhaps TRBD1 (6 bases). From germline, CDR1 is LGHNA and CDR2 YSLEER. Trimming took off 3 bases at V and 3 bases at J, with 15 bases between the two ends. This CDR3 spans 15 amino acids. The CDR3 is CASSQHRAGIYEQYF. Written as DNA, the CDR3 is TGCGCCAGCAGCCAGCACAGGGCAGGGATCTACGAGCAGTACTTC.

The chain carries TRBV11-2 and TRBJ2-1; D is undetermined. Trimming removed 0 bases from V and 8 bases from J, with 11 bases in between. The CDR3 totals 14 residues. Germline CDR1 SGHAT, CDR2 FQNNGV. The CDR3 reads CASSLDRLVDEQFF. As DNA, the CDR3 is TGTGCCAGCAGCTTAGATAGGCTAGTCGATGAGCAGTTCTTC. Full variable domain (remainder filled in from reference TRBV11-2 and TRBJ2-1): EAGVAQSPRYKIIEKRQSVAFWCNPISGHATLYWYQQILGQGPKLLIQFQNNGVVDDSQLPKDRFSAERLKGVDSTLKIQPAKLEDSAVYLCASSLDRLVDEQFFGPGTRLTVL.

This clone is a singleton in its sample. V usage is TRBV28 and J usage is TRBJ2-7; TRBD1 matches 7 bases. V was clipped by 1 base and J by 4 bases; unmatched bases: 1. CDR3 length equals 13 residues. Per the germline V gene, CDR1 is MDHEN and CDR2 is SYDVKM. As DNA, the CDR3 is TGTGCCAGCAGTTTATCAGGGGGATACGAGCAGTACTTC. The encoded protein is CASSLSGGYEQYF.

The chain is built from TRBV4-3 and TRBJ2-7; 8 bases match TRBD1. Germline values: CDR1 LGHNA, CDR2 YSLEER. V shed 3 bases and J 7 bases; nucleotides not matched to a gene: 11. This CDR3 comprises 15 residues. The CDR3 sequence is CASSQLTGGVREQYF. The CDR3 bases are TGCGCCAGCAGCCAGCTAACAGGGGGAGTGAGGGAGCAGTACTTC.

This chain links TRBV5-6 with TRBJ1-5; D gene ambiguous. The germline gives CDR1 SGHDT, CDR2 YYEEEE. The CDR3 extends over 14 amino acids. V lost 3 bases to trimming and J lost 3 bases, with 10 bases between them. CDR3 sequence (DNA): TGTGCCAGCAGCTCCGGGATTCACAATCAGCCCCAGCATTTT. This translates into CASSSGIHNQPQHF.

This clone was counted a single time. At the DNA level, this CDR3 is encoded by other sequences in the same sample as well. The chain has TRBV10-1 and TRBJ2-3; D might be TRBD2 (6 bases). Germline values: CDR1 WNHNN, CDR2 SYGVQD (reference sequence). This CDR3 region has 16 residues. V shed 2 bases and J shed 5 bases, with 17 bases lying between them. The CDR3 DNA reads as TGCGCCAGCAGTGAGCTGTCTAGCGTAAGTCAAGATACGCAGTATTTT. Protein product: CASSELSSVSQDTQYF.

CDR3 nucleotides: TGTGCCAGCAGGCGAGAGTCTGAAGCTTTCTTT. Protein sequence: CASRRESEAFF. The J gene is TRBJ1-1, the V gene TRBV27; no definite D call. The CDR3 runs to 11 residues. Trimming took off 6 bases at V and 6 bases at J, with 8 bases between the two ends. Germline CDR1 and CDR2: MNHEY and SMNVEV (reference sequence).

This clone was observed a single time. The V and J genes are TRBV28 and TRBJ1-5; D is undetermined. Germline V gene sequence: CDR1 MDHEN, CDR2 SYDVKM. Trimming shortened V by 2 bases and J by 7 bases, and 15 bases separated the two germline ends. The CDR3 consists of 15 residues. The CDR3: CASSLVRGWAQPQHF. The CDR3 bases are TGTGCCAGCAGTTTAGTTAGAGGGTGGGCCCAGCCCCAGCATTTT.

The chain joins TRBV5-1 to TRBJ2-5, with TRBD1 as a possible D gene (5 bases). The CDR3 is 15 residues long. V lost 0 bases to trimming and J lost 5 bases, with 14 bases between them. The germline V gene has CDR1 SGHRS and CDR2 YFSETQ. The CDR3 region is CASSLEGSPRETQYF. CDR3 DNA sequence: TGCGCCAGCAGCTTGGAGGGGTCACCGAGGGAGACCCAGTACTTC.

This chain connects TRBV6-4 to TRBJ2-1; D gene ambiguous. This CDR3 region has 12 residues. From germline, CDR1 is MRHNA and CDR2 SNTAGT. Trimming cost V 6 bases and J 5 bases, with 8 bases left between them. The DNA for the CDR3 is TGTGCCAGCAGAGCTGGTAACAATGAGCAGTTCTTC. Translated, it gives CASRAGNNEQFF.

The chain uses TRBV5-1 and TRBJ2-5, with D tentatively TRBD1 (6 bases). The CDR3 totals 14 residues. Germline V gives CDR1 SGHRS, CDR2 YFSETQ. V was trimmed by 4 bases and J by 1 base, leaving 11 bases between them. Here the CDR3 reads CASSPQGGQETQYF. The CDR3, as DNA: TGCGCCAGCAGCCCACAGGGCGGCCAAGAGACCCAGTACTTC.

V usage is TRBV27 and J usage is TRBJ1-1; D might be TRBD1 (5 bases). CDR3 length equals 15 residues. Germline CDR1 is MNHEY and CDR2 is SMNVEV (reference sequence). V lost 5 bases to trimming and J lost 9 bases, with 22 bases between them. This chain's CDR3 is CASSKRDSLDIKAFF. DNA for the CDR3: TGTGCCAGCAGTAAGAGAGACAGTTTGGATATAAAAGCTTTCTTT.

For this clone: The germline gene is not matched at one end of the junction; a read error may be the cause. The CDR3 nucleotides are TGTGCTAGCAGCTCGGGACAGGGCCAAGAGACCCAGTACTTC. Translated, it gives CASSSGQGQETQYF. The chain couples TRBV7-7 to TRBJ2-5; 9 positions match TRBD1. There are 14 residues in the CDR3. Germline lookup yields CDR1 SSHAT and CDR2 FNYEAQ (reference sequence).

This clone was picked up a small number of times. This rearrangement joins TRBV6-5 to TRBJ1-4; D not certain. Germline CDR1 MNHEY, CDR2 SVGAGI. V shed 5 bases and J shed 0 bases, with 10 bases lying between them. The CDR3 covers 15 residues. CDR3 DNA: TGTGCCAGCAGTCATAGAGTTGCAACTAATGAAAAACTGTTTTTT. Residues: CASSHRVATNEKLFF.